A selection of T cell receptor beta chains follows, all from one sample in a study of cytomegalovirus exposure and HLA in healthy donors. The repertoire was sequenced with immunoSEQ multiplex PCR; TCRdb's copy has only in-frame clones and lacks some. This sample carries about 140,000 clones, around 82% of them seen once, and the ten largest clones take 6.5% to 7%. Specimen: PBMCs. The receptor set was obtained from a middle-aged man in good health and CMV-seropositive. Both conserved end residues are part of each CDR3. D genes are given only for firm matches. Where a row states a size, it is once, few, many or the class of an expanded clone; other rows omit it.

abundance	d_gene	v_gene	j_gene	CDR3aa	CDR3nt
NA	TRBD1	TRBV29-1	TRBJ1-3	CSVDRGLRDTIYF	TGCAGCGTTGACAGGGGGCTACGGGACACCATATATTTT
NA	NA	TRBV4-1	TRBJ1-6	CASSQDLAPLHF	TGCGCCAGCAGCCAAGATCTCGCACCCCTCCACTTT
NA	NA	TRBV4-1	TRBJ1-3	CASSQVLSSGNTIYF	TGCGCCAGCAGCCAAGTCCTCTCCTCTGGAAACACCATATATTTT
few	NA	TRBV7-2	TRBJ1-1	CASSLDRNTEAFF	TGTGCCAGCAGCTTAGATAGGAACACTGAAGCTTTCTTT
NA	NA	TRBV30	TRBJ1-4	CAWANAGAANEKLFF	TGTGCCTGGGCCAACGCGGGGGCCGCCAATGAAAAACTGTTTTTT
once	TRBD1	TRBV7-2	TRBJ1-1	CASSWDRDTEAFF	TGTGCCAGCAGCTGGGACAGAGACACTGAAGCTTTCTTT
NA	NA	TRBV7-9	TRBJ1-5	CASSLVSGIGSNQPQHF	TGTGCCAGCAGCTTAGTTTCGGGAATCGGATCCAATCAGCCCCAGCATTTT
NA	NA	TRBV19	TRBJ1-2	CASSITTASYGYTF	TGTGCCAGTAGTATAACGACAGCCAGCTATGGCTACACCTTC
once	NA	TRBV30	TRBJ2-2	CAWSVRGRGTGELFF	TGTGCCTGGAGTGTTAGAGGGAGAGGCACCGGGGAGCTGTTTTTT
NA	TRBD1	TRBV19	TRBJ2-3	CASSTDRGDTQYF	TGTGCCAGTAGTACTGACAGGGGTGATACGCAGTATTTT
few	NA	TRBV19	TRBJ1-2	CASSPTAVRNYGYTF	TGTGCCAGTAGTCCGACAGCTGTTAGGAACTATGGCTACACCTTC
NA	TRBD1	TRBV28	TRBJ2-4	CASSQGTGGGKNIQYF	TGTGCCAGCAGTCAAGGGACAGGGGGTGGCAAAAACATTCAGTACTTC
NA	NA	TRBV28	TRBJ1-1	CASSPAGNTEAFF	TGTGCCAGCAGTCCCGCAGGGAACACTGAAGCTTTCTTT
NA	NA	TRBV4-1	TRBJ2-7	CASSSGLEQYF	TGCGCCAGCAGCTCCGGACTGGAGCAGTACTTC
once	TRBD1	TRBV2	TRBJ2-3	CASRGQDTDTQYF	TGTGCCAGCAGGGGACAGGACACAGATACGCAGTATTTT
NA	TRBD1	TRBV30	TRBJ2-7	CAWKGQGAMGELHF	TGTGCCTGGAAGGGACAGGGGGCAATGGGGGAGCTCCACTTC
NA	TRBD2	TRBV4-3	TRBJ2-7	CASSPRPGLADSYEQYF	TGCGCCAGCAGCCCACGACCGGGACTAGCGGACTCCTACGAGCAGTACTTC
few	TRBD1	TRBV5-1	TRBJ2-7	CASSLRRTGDHEQYF	TGCGCCAGCAGCTTGCGTCGGACAGGGGACCACGAGCAGTACTTC
few	TRBD1	TRBV10-3	TRBJ1-1	CATRDRGRVTEAFF	TGTGCCACCCGGGACAGGGGGCGGGTCACTGAAGCTTTCTTT
NA	TRBD1	TRBV6-5	TRBJ2-7	CASSYTIRHRGSEQYF	TGTGCCAGCAGTTACACGATCCGACACAGGGGTTCTGAGCAGTACTTC
NA	NA	TRBV7-2	TRBJ1-4	CASSLVGRWIEKLFF	TGTGCCAGCAGCTTAGTAGGCAGGTGGATCGAAAAACTGTTTTTT
NA	TRBD1	TRBV28	TRBJ1-3	CASSLVLGTGLYF	TGTGCCAGCAGTTTAGTCTTAGGGACAGGGTTATATTTT
NA	NA	TRBV15	TRBJ1-4	CATSRAPGREEKLFF	TGTGCCACCAGCAGAGCTCCAGGGAGGGAGGAAAAACTGTTTTTT
few	TRBD1	TRBV2	TRBJ1-5	CASSFRDRGTQPQHF	TGTGCCAGCAGCTTCCGGGACAGGGGAACTCAGCCCCAGCATTTT
NA	NA	TRBV5-1	TRBJ2-1	CASSLFASSYNEQFF	TGCGCCAGCAGCTTGTTCGCGAGCTCCTACAATGAGCAGTTCTTC
NA	TRBD1	TRBV6-1	TRBJ1-5	CASSRDRSNQPQHF	TGTGCCAGCAGTAGGGACAGGAGCAATCAGCCCCAGCATTTT